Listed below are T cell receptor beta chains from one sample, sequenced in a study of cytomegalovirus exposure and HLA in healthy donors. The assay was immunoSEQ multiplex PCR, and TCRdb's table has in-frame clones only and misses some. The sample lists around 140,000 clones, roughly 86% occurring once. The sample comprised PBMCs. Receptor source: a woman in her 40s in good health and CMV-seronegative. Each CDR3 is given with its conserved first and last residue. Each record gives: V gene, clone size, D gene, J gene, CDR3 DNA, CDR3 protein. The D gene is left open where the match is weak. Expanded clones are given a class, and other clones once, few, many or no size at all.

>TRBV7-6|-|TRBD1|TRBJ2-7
TGTGCCAGCAGCGCCACTACCGGGACAGGGGGCTACGAGCAGTACTTC
CASSATTGTGGYEQYF
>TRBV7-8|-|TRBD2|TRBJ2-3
TGTGCCAGCAGCCCCGAGTATAGCGGGAGATTGTCATTCTCCACAGATACGCAGTATTTT
CASSPEYSGRLSFSTDTQYF
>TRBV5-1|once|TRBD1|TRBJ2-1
TGCGCCAGCAGCTTACAGGGGGGCCACAATGAGCAGTTCTTC
CASSLQGGHNEQFF
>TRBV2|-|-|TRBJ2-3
TGTGCCAGCCTCCCGGGGGTGGATACGCAGTATTTT
CASLPGVDTQYF
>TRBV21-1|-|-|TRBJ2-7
TGTGCCAGCAGCAAAAAAAGCGGAGGGGTCTCACGGGAGCAGTACTTC
CASSKKSGGVSREQYF
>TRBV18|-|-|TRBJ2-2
TGTGCCAGCTTCACCGGCGGAGGGGCCGGGGAGCTGTTTTTT
CASFTGGGAGELFF
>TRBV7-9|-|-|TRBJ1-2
TGTGCCAGCAGCCTACTAAGGTACAACTATGGCTACACCTTC
CASSLLRYNYGYTF
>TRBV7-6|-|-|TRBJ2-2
TGTGCCAGCAGCCGAGAACAGGGAAACACCGGGGAGCTGTTTTTT
CASSREQGNTGELFF
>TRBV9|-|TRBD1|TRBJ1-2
TGTGCCAGCAGCCCCGAGGACAGGGGCTATGGCTACACCTTC
CASSPEDRGYGYTF
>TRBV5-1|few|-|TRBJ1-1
TGCGCCAGCAGCTTGGCCACGGGGGAAGCTTTCTTT
CASSLATGEAFF
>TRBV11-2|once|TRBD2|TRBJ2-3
TGTGCCAGCAGCTGGGGGGGGACAGATACGCAGTATTTT
CASSWGGTDTQYF
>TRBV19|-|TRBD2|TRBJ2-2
TGTGCCAGTAGTATCACTAGCGACACCGGGGAGCTGTTTTTT
CASSITSDTGELFF
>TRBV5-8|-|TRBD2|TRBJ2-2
TGTGCCAGCAGCCGCCGCCAACTAGCGGGAGTCACCGGGGAGCTGTTTTTT
CASSRRQLAGVTGELFF
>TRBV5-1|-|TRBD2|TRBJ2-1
TGCGCCAGCAGCAAACAAGCGGGAGATGGTAATGAGCAGTTCTTC
CASSKQAGDGNEQFF
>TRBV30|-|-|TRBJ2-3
TGTGCCTGGAGTTCAAAGCGGGCCCACAGCACAGATACGCAGTATTTT
CAWSSKRAHSTDTQYF
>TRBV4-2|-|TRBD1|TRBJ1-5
TGTGCCAGCAGCCAAGATTACAGGGGTCAGCCCCAGCATTTT
CASSQDYRGQPQHF
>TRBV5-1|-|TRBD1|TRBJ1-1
TGCGCCAGCAGCCCTGACAGGGCGGACACTGAAGCTTTCTTT
CASSPDRADTEAFF